The 16 T cell receptor beta chains listed next were all sequenced from one sample in a study of blood T cell repertoires in COVID-19. The assay was immunoSEQ multiplex PCR, and TCRdb's table has in-frame clones only and misses some. The table has about 170,000 clones, approximately 84% seen once. Sequenced sample: peripheral blood. The origin of the receptors is a man aged 65 to 79 with active or convalescent COVID-19.

This rearrangement joins TRBV18 to TRBJ2-3, with 10 bases that match TRBD1. This CDR3 contains 15 residues. CDR1 is KGHSH, CDR2 LQKENI, per germline. The trim removed 5 bases at V and 3 bases at J, leaving 5 bases unmatched. The CDR3 bases are TGTGCCAGCTCAAGAGACAGGGGGCTGACAGATACGCAGTATTTT. Amino acids: CASSRDRGLTDTQYF.

The chain recombines TRBV9 with TRBJ1-6; TRBD1 matches at 12 bases. Germline CDR1 reads SGDLS; CDR2 reads YYNGEE. The length of the CDR3 is 15 residues. The V and J ends lost 0 bases and 12 bases, in that order; junction bases with no gene match: 4. This chain's CDR3 is CASSVEGQGAGPLHF. The CDR3 bases are TGTGCCAGCAGCGTAGAGGGACAGGGGGCGGGACCCCTCCACTTT.

The rearrangement links TRBV2 to TRBJ2-2; D perhaps matches TRBD1 (6 bases). The V end was cut by 7 bases, the J end by 0 bases, with 15 bases between. The length of the CDR3 is 16 residues. Germline lookup yields CDR1 SNHLY and CDR2 FYNNEI. The CDR3 sequence: CASKTGQIANTGELFF. DNA of the CDR3: TGTGCCAGCAAGACCGGACAGATTGCGAACACCGGGGAGCTGTTTTTT.

V is TRBV9 and J is TRBJ2-2; the match to TRBD1 covers 8 bases. This CDR3 region has 17 residues. Germline V gene lookup returns CDR1 SGDLS and CDR2 YYNGEE. J lost 5 bases, V lost 1 base, and 10 bases had no gene match. The DNA of the CDR3 is TGTGCCAGCAGCGTACAGAGACAGGGGTTTCGGACCGGGGAGCTGTTTTTT. It translates to CASSVQRQGFRTGELFF.

The rearrangement links TRBV19 to TRBJ2-5; 12 bases fit TRBD2. The V gene end was trimmed by 5 bases and the J gene end by 1 base; junction bases not matched to a gene: 14. The CDR3 is 19 residues long. The V gene's germline CDR1 is LNHDA and CDR2 SQIVND (reference sequence). The CDR3 bases are TGTGCCAGTAGTTCACCCCGGGGGCTAGCGGGGGGGCTCCAAGAGACCCAGTACTTC. This encodes CASSSPRGLAGGLQETQYF.

Turning to this clone: The sample contains more than one DNA sequence encoding this CDR3. CDR3 sequence: CASSLAPNQETQYF. The CDR3 nucleotides are TGCGCCAGCAGCTTGGCGCCTAACCAAGAGACCCAGTACTTC. V is TRBV5-1 and J is TRBJ2-5; no clear D. Between the trimmed V and J ends, which lost 0 bases and 0 bases, there was a span of 6 bases. The CDR3 contains 14 residues. Germline V gene data show CDR1 as SGHRS and CDR2 as YFSETQ.

The chain recombines TRBV28 with TRBJ2-7; tentatively, D is TRBD1 (5 bases). The CDR3 sequence is 11 residues long. With 10 bases removed from V and 4 bases from J, the gap between germline ends came to 11 bases. Germline V CDR1 and CDR2: MDHEN, SYDVKM. The CDR3 region is CATSTEYEQYF. CDR3 DNA sequence: TGTGCCACATCGACAGAATACGAGCAGTACTTC.

This chain connects TRBV7-2 to TRBJ1-1; no firm D call. Deletions cut 5 bases from V and 0 bases from J, with 7 bases between. The CDR3 runs to 13 residues. The germline V gene has CDR1 SGHTA and CDR2 FQGNSA. CDR3 loop: CASSGLMNTEAFF. The CDR3 DNA reads as TGTGCCAGCAGCGGGCTAATGAACACTGAAGCTTTCTTT.

The V call is TRBV28, the J call TRBJ2-7, with D possibly TRBD2 on 5 matching bases. The CDR3 contains 13 residues. Germline CDR1 reads MDHEN; CDR2 reads SYDVKM. The germline V and J ends were trimmed by 8 bases and 3 bases, with 14 bases remaining between them. CDR3 in amino acids: CASLTSARYEQYF. The DNA for the CDR3 is TGTGCCAGCCTCACTAGTGCTCGCTACGAGCAGTACTTC.

The rearrangement uses TRBV14 and TRBJ2-2; the match to TRBD2 covers 15 bases. V lost 3 bases to trimming and J lost 5 bases; unmatched junction nucleotides: 7. This CDR3 has 18 amino acids. Germline V gene sequence: CDR1 SGHDN, CDR2 FVKESK. CDR3 region: CASSQGLAGGLRTGELFF. In DNA, the CDR3 is TGTGCCAGCAGCCAGGGACTAGCGGGAGGTTTGCGGACCGGGGAGCTGTTTTTT.

The chain carries TRBV18 and TRBJ2-5; 9 bases line up with TRBD1. V lost 4 bases, J lost 4 bases, and 4 bases stayed unmatched. This CDR3 spans 14 amino acids. The germline gives CDR1 KGHSH, CDR2 LQKENI. The CDR3 DNA reads TGTGCCAGCTCACGGGGACAGGGAGGAGAGACCCAGTACTTC. This codes for CASSRGQGGETQYF.

V and J are TRBV6-6 and TRBJ1-1; maybe TRBD1 (5 bases). The CDR3 loop spans 15 amino acids. Germline-derived CDR1 and CDR2 are MNHNY and SVGAGI (reference sequence). V was shortened by 2 bases and J by 1 base, with 11 bases between the two germline ends. CDR3 DNA sequence: TGTGCCAGCAGTTACGGGGCAGGACGGAACACTGAAGCTTTCTTT. This encodes CASSYGAGRNTEAFF.

The rearrangement uses TRBV4-3 and TRBJ2-2, with D perhaps TRBD2 (5 bases). V was shortened by 3 bases and J by 0 bases, with 11 bases between the two germline ends. CDR3 length: 16 residues. Germline CDR1 reads LGHNA; CDR2 reads YSLEER. The CDR3 nucleotides read TGCGCCAGCAGCCACCGGACTTCTTCGAACACCGGGGAGCTGTTTTTT. This codes for CASSHRTSSNTGELFF.

The rearrangement links TRBV18 to TRBJ1-3, with D maybe TRBD1 (6 bases). Trimming removed 1 base from V and 0 bases from J, with 13 bases in between. The CDR3 is 17 residues long. The V gene's germline CDR1 is KGHSH and CDR2 LQKENI. CDR3 residues: CASSPRRDTGSGNTIYF. In DNA, the CDR3 is TGTGCCAGCTCACCACGAAGGGACACCGGCTCTGGAAACACCATATATTTT.

This chain uses TRBV29-1 with TRBJ2-5; D gene unclear. The CDR3 is made up of 10 amino acids. CDR1 is SQVTM and CDR2 is ANQGSEA in the germline V gene. V was trimmed by 7 bases and J by 1 base, leaving 4 bases between them. The CDR3 region has the DNA TGCAGCGCCGGCCAAGAGACCCAGTACTTC. This translates into CSAGQETQYF.

The chain joins TRBV6-5 to TRBJ2-7, with D perhaps TRBD1 (7 bases). This CDR3 region has 14 residues. Trimming cost V 6 bases and J 3 bases, with 15 bases left between them. The germline gives CDR1 MNHEY, CDR2 SVGAGI. As DNA, the CDR3 is TGTGCCAGCAGCCGGAACAGGGGAGGCTACGAGCAGTACTTC. This codes for CASSRNRGGYEQYF.